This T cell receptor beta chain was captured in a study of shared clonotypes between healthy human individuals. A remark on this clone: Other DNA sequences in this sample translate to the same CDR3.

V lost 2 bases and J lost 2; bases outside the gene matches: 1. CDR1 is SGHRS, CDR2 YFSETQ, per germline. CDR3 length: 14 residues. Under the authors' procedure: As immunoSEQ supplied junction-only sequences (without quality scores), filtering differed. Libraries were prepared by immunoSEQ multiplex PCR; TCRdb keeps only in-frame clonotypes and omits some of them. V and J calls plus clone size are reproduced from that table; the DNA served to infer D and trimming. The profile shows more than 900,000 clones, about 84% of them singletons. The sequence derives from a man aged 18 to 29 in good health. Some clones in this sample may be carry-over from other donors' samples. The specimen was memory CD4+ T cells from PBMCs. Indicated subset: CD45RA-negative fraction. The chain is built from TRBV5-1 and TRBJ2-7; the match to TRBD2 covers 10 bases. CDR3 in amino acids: CASSFSGGPYEQYF. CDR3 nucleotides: TGCGCCAGCAGCTTTAGCGGGGGGCCCTACGAGCAGTACTTC. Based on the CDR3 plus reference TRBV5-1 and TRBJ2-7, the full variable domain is KAGVTQTPRYLIKTRGQQVTLSCSPISGHRSVSWYQQTPGQGLQFLFEYFSETQRNKGNFPGRFSGRQFSNSRSEMNVSTLELGDSALYLCASSFSGGPYEQYFGPGTRLTVT.